This T cell receptor beta chain was identified during a study of CD8+ T cells in alopecia areata. Study information: Female C3H/HeJ mice aged 7-10 weeks were given skin from C3H/HeJ graft donors, 6-12 months old, that had spontaneous alopecia.

Sorting relied on CD4, CD8alpha, NKG2D, NKG2ACE and other markers applied to pooled cutaneous lymph node cells. As the sequencing template, cDNA was produced by extracting RNA and reverse transcribing it. Generated by immunoSEQ multiplex PCR, the TCRdb table keeps only in-frame clones and is missing some. This record lists 270,000 or so clones, none seen once only, and the top ten clones contain more than 0.95%. In germline, CDR1 is FNHDT, CDR2 SITEND (reference sequence). The CDR3 is 13 residues long. Study results and limitations: Sequences from scalp samples also cover resident alphabeta T cells of normal skin.

Remarks on this clone: Antigen: not known. Gene names are mouse gene names. The read gets to within 4 residues of the CDR3 end, and the germline J gene fills in the rest. This CDR3 is also generated by other DNA sequences in the sample.

This sequence joins TRBV19 and TRBJ2-7; perhaps TRBD1 as D (6 bases). This sequence originates from a C3H/HeJ mouse with alopecia areata. This line is of MHC haplotype H2-k. The sequenced material came from CD4+ T cells sorted from a lymph node. The DNA read from the CDR3 is TGTGCCAGCAGTATACTCGGGACATAT. Its translation: CASSILGTY. The complete CDR3 protein is CASSILGTYEQYF.